The text below deals with one T cell receptor beta chain. This entry is derived from a study of blood T cell repertoires in COVID-19. Looking at the study overall: Specimens from acute and convalescent COVID-19 originated in the United States, Italy and Spain. Sample material is recorded as cDNA or gDNA derived from T cells, B-cell-depleted T cells, or PBMCs.

Per the original methods: How many nucleated cells were present was estimated from reference gene primer amplification. Data came from immunoSEQ multiplex PCR; TCRdb stores just in-frame clones and leaves some out. Clonal size and the V and J genes are those of that table, whereas D and trimming came from the DNA. The sample shows roughly 42,000 clones, nearly 90% of them seen only once. The CDR3 runs 13 residues. Per germline, CDR1 SGHTA and CDR2 FQGNSA. With 2 bases clipped from V and 11 bases from J, the junction kept 8 bases outside the gene matches. The V call is TRBV7-2, the J call TRBJ1-1; 7 bases are a match to TRBD1. The receptor was isolated from a man aged 45-60 years with active COVID-19. Material for sequencing was peripheral blood. In DNA, the CDR3 is TGTGCCAGCAGCTTACCACAGGGGAATGAGGCTTTCTTT. The encoded protein is CASSLPQGNEAFF. The full variable domain, rest sourced from reference TRBV7-2 and TRBJ1-1, is GAGVSQSPSNKVTEKGKDVELRCDPISGHTALYWYRQSLGQGLEFLIYFQGNSAPDKSGLPSDRFSAERTGGSVSTLTIQRTQQEDSAVYLCASSLPQGNEAFFGQGTRLTVV.